The 32 T cell receptor beta chains reported below all come from one sample, sequenced in a study of neurological immune-mediated disorders. TCRdb re-analysed the 5' RACE reads in MiXCR, keeping a single row per CDR3 protein. Here the sample spans 71,000 or so distinct CDR3 sequences, about 5.5% being singletons. The sample was PBMCs. These receptors came from a woman aged 25 to 39 with multiple sclerosis.

This clonotype was counted many times. The rearrangement links TRBV7-2 to TRBJ2-3; no clear D gene. CDR1 and CDR2 from the germline V gene are SGHTA and FQGNSA. The CDR3 runs 13 residues. Trimming took off 1 base at V and 6 bases at J, with 8 bases between the two ends. The CDR3 protein is CASSLDFGDTQYF. CDR3 coding DNA: TGTGCCAGCAGCTTAGATTTCGGGGATACGCAGTATTTT. Drawing the rest from reference TRBV7-2 and TRBJ2-3, the complete variable domain is GAGVSQSPSNKVTEKGKDVELRCDPISGHTALYWYRQSLGQGLEFLIYFQGNSAPDKSGLPSDRFSAERTGGSVSTLTIQRTQQEDSAVYLCASSLDFGDTQYFGPGTRLTVL.

In its sample, this clonotype was seen many times. J is TRBJ2-1 and V is TRBV12-3 or TRBV12-4; D is uncertain. CDR3 length equals 13 residues. V lost 4 bases and J 6 bases, leaving 10 bases between the germline ends. In nucleotides, the CDR3 is TGTGCCAGCAGTTCCCCGGGCAGCAATGAGCAGTTCTTC. Protein product: CASSSPGSNEQFF.

The chain joins TRBV3-1 to TRBJ2-1; no definite D call. Germline loops: CDR1 LGHDT, CDR2 YNNKEL (reference sequence). V lost 2 bases to trimming and J lost 6 bases, with 11 bases between them. This CDR3 contains 14 residues. In nucleotides, the CDR3 is TGTGCCAGCAGCCAATTTGGGTCCGGCAATGAGCAGTTCTTC. The encoded protein is CASSQFGSGNEQFF.

The V call is TRBV5-1, the J call TRBJ2-1, with D tentatively TRBD1 (6 bases). Germline V lookup: CDR1 SGHRS, CDR2 YFSETQ. Trimming shortened V by 0 bases and J by 5 bases, and 12 bases separated the two germline ends. The CDR3 spans 15 residues. CDR3 protein: CASSLVSGVDNEQFF. As DNA, the CDR3 is TGCGCCAGCAGCTTGGTGTCAGGGGTTGACAATGAGCAGTTCTTC.

Regarding this clonotype: Relative to the germline gene, one junction end is altered; a read error may explain this. The chain carries TRBV20-1 and TRBJ2-2, with 7 bases fitting TRBD2. CDR1 and CDR2 (germline): DFQATT, SNEGSKA (reference sequence). The CDR3 totals 14 residues. The CDR3 protein is CSARGGGITVELFF. The CDR3 bases are TGCAGTGCTAGAGGGGGGGGGATCACCGTGGAGCTGTTTTTT.

As regards this clonotype: Lacking the conserved final phenylalanine or tryptophan, this CDR3 likely reflects a read error. The gene calls are TRBV5-6 and TRBJ1-2, with unresolved D. V lost 2 bases and J 3 bases, leaving 26 bases between the germline ends. The CDR3 covers 19 residues. Germline CDR1 and CDR2: SGHDT and YYEEEE. The CDR3 nucleotides read TGTGCCAGCAGCTTTCCTGGGCGGGGAAGACCTTGGGATGACTATGGCTACACCATC. This codes for CASSFPGRGRPWDDYGYTI.

This clonotype was counted at least ten times. The chain has TRBV5-1 and TRBJ2-3; D may be TRBD1 or TRBD2 (5 bases each). Germline CDR1 reads SGHRS; CDR2 reads YFSETQ. V was clipped by 4 bases and J by 5 bases, with 11 bases between them. The CDR3 totals 13 residues. DNA for the CDR3: TGCGCCAGCAGCCCGGGACCGGGAGATACGCAGTATTTT. Translation: CASSPGPGDTQYF.

This clonotype was picked up many times. V usage is TRBV12-3 or TRBV12-4 and J usage is TRBJ2-1; 8 nucleotides align to TRBD1. This CDR3 contains 16 residues. With V trimmed by 6 bases and J by 4 bases, 11 bases remained unmatched. In DNA form, the CDR3 reads TGTGCCAGCAGACCAGGACAGGGAAGGTGGTACAATGAGCAGTTCTTC. As protein: CASRPGQGRWYNEQFF.

This clonotype was observed at least ten times. The chain carries TRBV5-1 and TRBJ2-3; 7 nucleotides match TRBD1. The CDR3 contains 14 residues. The V segment lost 0 bases and the J segment 5 bases; nucleotides outside the gene matches: 3. Germline CDR1 SGHRS, CDR2 YFSETQ. The CDR3 reads CASSLEGGRDTQYF. Here the CDR3 DNA reads TGCGCCAGCAGCTTGGAAGGGGGCAGAGATACGCAGTATTTT.

This clonotype appeared many times. The rearrangement links TRBV5-6 to TRBJ2-1; TRBD1 aligns across 7 bases. CDR3 length: 16 residues. Germline CDR1 SGHDT, CDR2 YYEEEE. With V trimmed by 5 bases and J by 2 bases, 10 bases remained unmatched. The CDR3 spells CASSIRGLSTYNEQFF. In DNA form, the CDR3 reads TGTGCCAGCAGTATCAGGGGGTTATCCACCTACAATGAGCAGTTCTTC.

This clonotype showed up many times. The chain recombines TRBV5-5 with TRBJ2-1; D tentatively fits TRBD1 or TRBD2 (6 bases each). Trimming left V 0 bases short and J 7 bases short, with 14 bases between. The CDR3 has 15 residues. Germline loops: CDR1 SGHKS, CDR2 YYEKEE (reference sequence). The CDR3 DNA follows: TGTGCCAGCAGCTTGGTAGGGGGGACGGGGAATGAGCAGTTCTTC. This codes for CASSLVGGTGNEQFF. The full variable domain, in which reference TRBV5-5 and TRBJ2-1 provide the parts outside the CDR3, is DAGVTQSPTHLIKTRGQQVTLRCSPISGHKSVSWYQQVLGQGPQFIFQYYEKEERGRGNFPDRFSARQFPNYSSELNVNALLLGDSALYLCASSLVGGTGNEQFFGPGTRLTVL.

This clonotype has at least ten counts. The J gene is TRBJ2-5, the V gene TRBV24-1; maybe TRBD1 (6 bases). The CDR3 consists of 16 residues. V was clipped by 5 bases and J by 1 base, with 16 bases between them. Looked up from germline, CDR1 is KGHDR and CDR2 is SFDVKD. CDR3 loop: CATSGALTGFQETQYF. DNA for the CDR3: TGTGCCACCAGTGGTGCCTTGACAGGATTCCAAGAGACCCAGTACTTC.

The table lists this clonotype with a few counts. This chain connects TRBV7-2 to TRBJ1-1; D is unclear. Germline CDR1 and CDR2: SGHTA and FQGNSA. With 4 bases removed from V and 3 bases from J, the gap between germline ends came to 3 bases. The CDR3 has 11 amino acids. The DNA of the CDR3 is TGTGCCAGCAGCTACTACACTGAAGCTTTCTTT. It specifies CASSYYTEAFF.

This clonotype was counted at least ten times. The chain combines TRBV20-1 with TRBJ2-3; 7 positions match TRBD2. The CDR3 spans 13 residues. The V segment lost 4 bases and the J segment 1 base; nucleotides outside the gene matches: 2. CDR1 is DFQATT and CDR2 is SNEGSKA in the germline V gene (reference sequence). CDR3 loop: CSAITSGTDTQYF. CDR3 nucleotides: TGCAGTGCTATCACTAGCGGCACAGATACGCAGTATTTT.

The sample holds many counts of this clonotype. This chain uses TRBV5-1 with TRBJ2-3; D gene uncertain. The CDR3 contains 15 residues. CDR1 and CDR2 (germline): SGHRS, YFSETQ. Trimming removed 3 bases from V and 0 bases from J, with 11 bases in between. The CDR3 reads CASSSRRSSTDTQYF. CDR3 sequence (DNA): TGCGCCAGCAGCTCCCGGAGAAGTAGCACAGATACGCAGTATTTT.

This clonotype was found many times. The chain carries TRBV20-1 and TRBJ2-6; D remains unclear. Looked up from germline, CDR1 is DFQATT and CDR2 is SNEGSKA (reference sequence). The V gene lost 6 bases and the J gene lost 2 bases, with 11 bases spanning the gap. This CDR3 comprises 14 residues. CDR3 nucleotides: TGCAGTGCATCACTTCGACCTGGGGCCAACGTCCTGACTTTC. This sequence encodes CSASLRPGANVLTF.

In this sample, this clonotype turned up many times. The chain carries TRBV6-1 and TRBJ2-3; no reliable D call. V lost 6 bases and J 1 base, leaving 8 bases between the germline ends. Germline V gene data show CDR1 as MNHNS and CDR2 as SASEGT. This CDR3 has 13 amino acids. Written as DNA, the CDR3 is TGTGCCAGCAGGCTTGCAGGCACAGATACGCAGTATTTT. This gives the protein CASRLAGTDTQYF.

This clonotype was seen many times. The V call is TRBV27, the J call TRBJ2-5; D ambiguous. Germline values: CDR1 MNHEY, CDR2 SMNVEV (reference sequence). V shed 1 base and J shed 5 bases, with 8 bases lying between them. CDR3 size: 13 residues. CDR3 DNA sequence: TGTGCCAGCAGTTTATATCTGGGGGAGACCCAGTACTTC. Amino acids: CASSLYLGETQYF.

This clonotype was seen a few times. The chain uses TRBV14 and TRBJ1-1; D is unresolved. Germline values: CDR1 SGHDN, CDR2 FVKESK. V lost 2 bases and J lost 0, with 7 bases in between. The CDR3 runs 14 residues. The CDR3 DNA reads as TGTGCCAGCAGCCAACTCAGCTTGAACACTGAAGCTTTCTTT. This sequence encodes CASSQLSLNTEAFF. The full variable domain, with the rest looked up from reference TRBV14 and TRBJ1-1, is EAGVTQFPSHSVIEKGQTVTLRCDPISGHDNLYWYRRVMGKEIKFLLHFVKESKQDESGMPNNRFLAERTGGTYSTLKVQPAELEDSGVYFCASSQLSLNTEAFFGQGTRLTVV.

This clonotype was recorded many times. The chain is built from TRBV7-3 and TRBJ2-2; no clear D gene. V was clipped by 1 base and J by 5 bases, with 8 bases between them. The CDR3 is made up of 14 amino acids. Germline CDR1 and CDR2: SGHTA and FQGTGA. The CDR3 spells CASSLNSRTGELFF. DNA for the CDR3: TGTGCCAGCAGCTTAAATTCACGAACCGGGGAGCTGTTTTTT.

This clonotype was observed many times. The chain couples TRBV20-1 to TRBJ2-7, with 11 bases identical to TRBD2. This CDR3 has 16 residues. In germline, CDR1 is DFQATT, CDR2 SNEGSKA (reference sequence). V shed 2 bases and J 4 bases; nucleotides not matched to a gene: 10. In DNA, the CDR3 is TGCAGTGCTAGATACGAGACTAGCGGGATAGGATACGAGCAGTACTTC. Translation: CSARYETSGIGYEQYF.

This clonotype was recorded at least ten times. The rearrangement links TRBV20-1 to TRBJ1-2; TRBD1 is a possible D gene (6 bases). This CDR3 spans 13 amino acids. Trimming removed 6 bases from V and 1 base from J, with 12 bases in between. Germline loops: CDR1 DFQATT, CDR2 SNEGSKA (reference sequence). DNA for the CDR3: TGCAGTGCCCCACGACAGGATAACTATGGCTACACCTTC. Translation gives CSAPRQDNYGYTF.

This clonotype has only a few counts. One base away lies a much larger clone, so this may be a sequencing read error. Because the CDR3 is missing its conserved closing phenylalanine or tryptophan, this is likely a read error. The chain links TRBV20-1 to TRBJ2-1, with TRBD2 as a possible D gene (5 bases). The CDR3 length is 12 residues. CDR1 DFQATT and CDR2 SNEGSKA come from the germline V gene (reference sequence). The V gene lost 8 bases and the J gene lost 2 bases, with 10 bases spanning the gap. CDR3 loop: CSPRRTYNEQFI. The CDR3 DNA sequence: TGCAGTCCCCGGAGGACCTACAATGAGCAGTTCATC.

This clonotype has a count of ten or more. The chain combines TRBV20-1 with TRBJ2-7; no firm D call. Trimming stripped 5 bases from V and 4 bases from J, with 18 bases between. Germline loops: CDR1 DFQATT, CDR2 SNEGSKA (reference sequence). CDR3 length: 14 residues. The CDR3 region is CSASPSARRYEQYF. The CDR3 DNA sequence: TGCAGTGCTTCCCCTTCCGCCCGTAGGTACGAGCAGTACTTC.

Many counts were recorded for this clonotype. The chain links TRBV5-6 to TRBJ2-3, with TRBD2 identical over 11 bases. The CDR3 spans 16 residues. In germline, CDR1 is SGHDT, CDR2 YYEEEE. The ends lost 4 bases at V and 6 bases at J; junction bases unmatched: 10. Here the CDR3 reads CASSPLAGGLRDTQYF. DNA of the CDR3: TGTGCCAGCAGCCCGTTAGCGGGAGGGCTTAGGGATACGCAGTATTTT.

This clonotype was seen at least ten times. V usage is TRBV5-6 and J usage is TRBJ2-1, with TRBD2 matching 8 bases. The ends lost 4 bases at V and 9 bases at J; junction bases unmatched: 9. Per the germline V gene, CDR1 is SGHDT and CDR2 is YYEEEE. CDR3 length: 14 amino acids. This chain's CDR3 is CASSPPRGEGEQFF. The DNA for the CDR3 is TGTGCCAGCAGCCCCCCGCGGGGGGAGGGTGAGCAGTTCTTC.

This clonotype was recorded a few times. This chain links TRBV5-6 with TRBJ2-3; D possibly matches TRBD1 or TRBD2 (5 bases each). Germline V gene sequence: CDR1 SGHDT, CDR2 YYEEEE. This CDR3 has 17 residues. V lost 0 bases and J 5 bases, leaving 19 bases between the germline ends. The CDR3 region is CASSLGETRLGVDTQYF. CDR3 nucleotides: TGTGCCAGCAGCTTGGGAGAGACGCGATTGGGGGTAGATACGCAGTATTTT.

There are many counts of this clonotype. The chain uses TRBV6-2 or TRBV6-3 and TRBJ2-2; TRBD2 might be the D (6 bases). Germline CDR1 and CDR2: MNHEY and SVGEGT. CDR3 length equals 23 residues. V was clipped by 2 bases and J by 0 bases, with 31 bases between them. This CDR3 reads CASSYPFGSYRGKGPPNTGELFF. As DNA, the CDR3 is TGTGCCAGCAGTTACCCTTTCGGGTCTTACCGGGGGAAAGGACCCCCGAACACCGGGGAGCTGTTTTTT.

This clonotype has just a few counts. The chain combines TRBV10-3 with TRBJ2-2; TRBD1 might be the D (5 bases). Germline CDR1 ENHRY, CDR2 SYGVKD. Deletions cut 7 bases from V and 0 bases from J, with 27 bases between. The CDR3 sequence is 20 residues long. CDR3 protein: CAIKGLVVREDPTNTGELFF. CDR3 sequence (DNA): TGTGCCATCAAGGGGCTAGTTGTTCGTGAAGACCCAACGAACACCGGGGAGCTGTTTTTT.

This clonotype was seen many times. The chain uses TRBV12-3 or TRBV12-4 and TRBJ1-5, with a possible D match to TRBD1 (6 bases). This CDR3 has 14 amino acids. Trimming cost V 5 bases and J 3 bases, with 11 bases left between them. CDR3 region: CASSLTGFNQPQHF. In DNA form, the CDR3 reads TGTGCCAGCAGTCTCACAGGGTTCAATCAGCCCCAGCATTTT.

This clonotype has a count of ten or more. The chain has TRBV7-2 and TRBJ1-1; no clear D. The CDR3 is made up of 16 amino acids. Germline V CDR1 and CDR2: SGHTA, FQGNSA. Trimming shortened V by 1 base and J by 7 bases, and 19 bases separated the two germline ends. CDR3 in amino acids: CASSLVGFIGIGEAFF. DNA for the CDR3: TGTGCCAGCAGCTTAGTTGGGTTTATAGGTATTGGTGAAGCTTTCTTT.

This clonotype occurred many times. The chain carries TRBV5-1 and TRBJ2-7; 8 bases fit TRBD1. CDR1 is SGHRS and CDR2 is YFSETQ in the germline V gene. This CDR3 spans 14 amino acids. Losses at the gene ends were 0 bases for V and 5 bases for J; bases not matched to a gene: 4. CDR3 DNA: TGCGCCAGCAGCTTGGGGGACAGGAGAAACGAGCAGTACTTC. Its translation is CASSLGDRRNEQYF.